The 2 T cell receptor beta chains listed next were all sequenced from one sample in a study of beta chain features in type 1 diabetes (dated by TCRdb to 2017 to 2018). Receptor libraries were prepared by the immunoSEQ multiplex PCR assay. The entire isolated RNA was reverse transcribed using the High Capacity cDNA Reverse Transcription Kit, and thus expressed TCRB transcripts were sequenced. In its TCRdb copy, this immuneACCESS table keeps in-frame sequences only and misses some clones. Where compared with another copy, unresolved V genes explain less than half of these, and the others have no known cause. Within this sample are about 130,000 clones, with nearly 9.5% of them counted one time only. The leading ten clones occupy around 0.7% of the sample. Sequencing was carried out using central memory CD4+ T cells from blood. All receptors come from a man between 18 and 29 years old in good health.

This rearrangement joins TRBV7-2 to TRBJ1-6; the D is unclear. The CDR3 extends over 14 amino acids. Germline V gives CDR1 SGHTA, CDR2 FQGNSA. V gave up 2 bases and J gave up 5 bases, with 7 bases separating them. CDR3 bases: TGTGCCAGCAGCTTATTGGCGGATAATTCACCCCTCCACTTT. It codes for CASSLLADNSPLHF.

In this sample, this clone turned up many times. The chain combines TRBV18 with TRBJ1-1, with D tentatively TRBD1 (5 bases). V was pared by 2 bases and J by 4 bases, with 14 bases between. The CDR3 runs to 15 residues. Germline-derived CDR1 and CDR2 are KGHSH and LQKENI. The DNA for the CDR3 is TGTGCCAGCTCACCAATGGCGGGAAGGGGCACTGAAGCTTTCTTT. Its protein product is CASSPMAGRGTEAFF.